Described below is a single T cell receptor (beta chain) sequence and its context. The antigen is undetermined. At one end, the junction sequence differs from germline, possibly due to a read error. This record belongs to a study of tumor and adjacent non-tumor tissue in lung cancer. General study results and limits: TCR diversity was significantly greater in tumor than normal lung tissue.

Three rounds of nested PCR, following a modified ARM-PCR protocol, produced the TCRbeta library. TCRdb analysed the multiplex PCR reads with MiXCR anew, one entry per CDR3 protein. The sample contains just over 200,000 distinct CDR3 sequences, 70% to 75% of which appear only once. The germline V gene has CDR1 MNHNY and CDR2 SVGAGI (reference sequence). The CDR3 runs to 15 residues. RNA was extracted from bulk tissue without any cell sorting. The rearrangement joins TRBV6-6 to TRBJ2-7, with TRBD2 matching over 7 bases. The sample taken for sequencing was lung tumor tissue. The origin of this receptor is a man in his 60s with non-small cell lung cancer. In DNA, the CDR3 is TGTGTCAGCAGTCTCCCTACTAGCGCCTCCTACGAGCAGTACTTC. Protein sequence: CVSSLPTSASYEQYF.